These 17 T cell receptor beta chains were all obtained from the same sample, sequenced in a study of blood T cell repertoires in COVID-19. Data came from immunoSEQ multiplex PCR; TCRdb stores just in-frame clones and leaves some out. In the table there are a few hundred thousand clones, 88% of which are singletons. The specimen sequenced was peripheral blood. The receptors originated from a woman in her seventies with COVID-19, enrolled during active disease.

The chain joins TRBV7-8 to TRBJ1-2; TRBD1 matches at 8 bases. CDR1 SGHVS and CDR2 FQNEAQ come from the germline V gene. The CDR3 is 14 amino acids. After removal of 7 bases from V and 8 bases from J, the junction contained 12 bases not matched to a gene. The CDR3 sequence is CASTRTGQGKGYTF. The CDR3, as DNA: TGTGCCAGCACCCGAACCGGACAGGGTAAGGGCTACACCTTC.

The CDR3 DNA follows: TGCGCCGAGGGGGCCCCCAGGCAGCCCCAGCATTTT. Translating it yields CAEGAPRQPQHF. This chain joins TRBV5-1 and TRBJ1-5; 7 bases are shared with TRBD1. Germline values: CDR1 SGHRS, CDR2 YFSETQ. The CDR3 loop spans 12 amino acids. V gave up 10 bases and J gave up 7 bases; unmatched junction bases: 8. Full variable domain (outside the CDR3, taken from reference TRBV5-1 and TRBJ1-5): KAGVTQTPRYLIKTRGQQVTLSCSPISGHRSVSWYQQTPGQGLQFLFEYFSETQRNKGNFPGRFSGRQFSNSRSEMNVSTLELGDSALYLCAEGAPRQPQHFGDGTRLSIL.

The CDR3 reads CASSYLITGGITYEQYF. The CDR3 nucleotides are TGCGCCAGCAGCTACCTTATTACCGGAGGGATCACCTACGAGCAGTACTTC. The gene calls are TRBV5-1 and TRBJ2-7; TRBD2 is a possible D gene (6 bases). V was trimmed by 3 bases and J by 2 bases, leaving 21 bases between them. CDR1 is SGHRS, CDR2 YFSETQ, per germline. This CDR3 is built from 17 residues.

This clone was seen just once. The chain uses TRBV30 and TRBJ1-5; the D gene is possibly TRBD1 (6 bases). V was shortened by 0 bases and J by 4 bases, with 7 bases between the two germline ends. CDR3 length: 13 amino acids. Germline V gene sequence: CDR1 GTSNPN, CDR2 SVGIG (reference sequence). CDR3: CAWSVGQNQPQHF. The CDR3 DNA reads as TGTGCCTGGAGTGTAGGACAGAATCAGCCCCAGCATTTT.

This clone was seen once. The genes are TRBV21-1 and TRBJ2-1; TRBD2, the table's D call, lacks a check against the DNA. TRBV21-1 is annotated as a pseudogene. This CDR3 spans 13 amino acids. In DNA, the CDR3 is TGTGCCAGCAGCAATCCTCCGGGAGATGAGCAGTTCTTC. It yields the protein CASSNPPGDEQFF.

This clone was detected once. The chain couples TRBV5-1 to TRBJ2-5; D is uncertain. Germline lookup yields CDR1 SGHRS and CDR2 YFSETQ. V was clipped by 0 bases and J by 3 bases, with 12 bases between them. CDR3 length equals 15 residues. Here the CDR3 DNA reads TGCGCCAGCAGCTTGGCCCCCGGGTCCGAAGAGACCCAGTACTTC. Amino acid sequence: CASSLAPGSEETQYF.

The chain employs TRBV30 and TRBJ1-3, with 7 bases identical to TRBD1. This CDR3 has 15 amino acids. Germline CDR1 is GTSNPN and CDR2 is SVGIG (reference sequence). The junction had 6 bases not matched to a gene; V was cut back by 2 bases and J by 2 bases. The CDR3 sequence is CAWSKGAQAGNTIYF. DNA of the CDR3: TGTGCCTGGAGTAAGGGGGCCCAGGCTGGAAACACCATATATTTT.

With regard to this clone: Other DNA sequences of this sample code for an identical CDR3. CDR3 region: CASSFSGVSYEQYF. CDR3 sequence (DNA): TGCGCCAGCAGCTTTTCAGGGGTTTCGTACGAGCAGTACTTC. V is TRBV5-1 and J is TRBJ2-7; a possible D gene is TRBD1 (6 bases). Germline loops: CDR1 SGHRS, CDR2 YFSETQ. This CDR3 is built from 14 residues. Trimming took off 2 bases at V and 4 bases at J, with 13 bases between the two ends.

V gene TRBV12-3 or TRBV12-4 combines with J gene TRBJ2-7, with D possibly being TRBD1 (5 bases). This CDR3 region has 13 residues. With 3 bases removed from V and 2 bases from J, the gap between germline ends came to 8 bases. The CDR3 DNA reads as TGTGCCAGCAGTTTGAAGGGGACCTACGAGCAGTACTTC. Its translation: CASSLKGTYEQYF.

The chain has TRBV7-9 and TRBJ2-2; TRBD1 agrees at 9 bases. The length of the CDR3 is 16 residues. With V trimmed by 5 bases and J by 5 bases, 9 bases remained unmatched. CDR1 is SEHNR, CDR2 FQNEAQ, per germline (reference sequence). The CDR3 bases are TGTGCCAGCAGCCCGCCGGGACAGGGTTTAACCGGGGAGCTGTTTTTT. Protein: CASSPPGQGLTGELFF.

The V call is TRBV11-1, the J call TRBJ2-1, with D maybe TRBD2 (5 bases). V lost 4 bases and J lost 7, with 11 bases in between. CDR3 length equals 13 residues. Looked up from germline, CDR1 is SGHAT and CDR2 is FQDESV (reference sequence). The CDR3 reads CASSSQTRNEQFF. DNA for the CDR3: TGTGCCAGCAGCTCCCAAACTAGGAATGAGCAGTTCTTC. The full variable domain, completed using reference TRBV11-1 and TRBJ2-1, is EAEVAQSPRYKITEKSQAVAFWCDPISGHATLYWYRQILGQGPELLVQFQDESVVDDSQLPKDRFSAERLKGVDSTLKIQPAELGDSAMYLCASSSQTRNEQFFGPGTRLTVL.

The CDR3 loop is CASSQDDLPAANYGYTF. The CDR3 nucleotides are TGCGCCAGCAGCCAAGATGATCTACCGGCGGCGAACTATGGCTACACCTTC. The V call is TRBV4-3, the J call TRBJ1-2; no firm D call. The CDR3 extends over 17 amino acids. Germline values: CDR1 LGHNA, CDR2 YSLEER. The V end was cut by 0 bases, the J end by 2 bases, with 16 bases between.

The chain is built from TRBV15 and TRBJ1-4; TRBD1 matches 10 bases. Germline CDR1 LNHNV, CDR2 YYDKDF (reference sequence). The V gene end was trimmed by 3 bases and the J gene end by 6 bases; junction bases not matched to a gene: 7. CDR3 length equals 16 residues. The CDR3 protein is CATSSPRTGGYEKLFF. The CDR3 coding sequence is TGTGCCACCAGCAGCCCAAGGACAGGGGGGTATGAAAAACTGTTTTTT.

This rearrangement joins TRBV6-5 to TRBJ1-1; the match to TRBD1 covers 8 bases. The V gene end was trimmed by 4 bases and the J gene end by 11 bases; junction bases not matched to a gene: 9. CDR1 is MNHEY, CDR2 SVGAGI, per germline. The CDR3 runs to 13 residues. Here the CDR3 DNA reads TGTGCCAGCAGTTCTACCGCAGGGGGCAAGGCTTTCTTT. Its translation is CASSSTAGGKAFF.

This clone was recorded once. This chain connects TRBV19 to TRBJ2-2; D ambiguous. The V and J ends lost 8 bases and 4 bases respectively, with 11 bases between them. The CDR3 consists of 13 residues. Germline CDR1 is LNHDA and CDR2 is SQIVND (reference sequence). CDR3 sequence (DNA): TGTGCCAGTTGTAGTGGCGGCACCGGGGAGCTGTTTTTT. Translated: CASCSGGTGELFF.

CDR3 sequence (DNA): TGTGCCAGCAGCCAGCTGGGCTGGCGGGGACCCCAAGAGACCCAGTACTTC. Its protein is CASSQLGWRGPQETQYF. The chain couples TRBV14 to TRBJ2-5; possibly TRBD2 for D (6 bases). Per germline, CDR1 SGHDN and CDR2 FVKESK. V lost 3 bases, J lost 1 base, and 18 bases lay in between. This CDR3 has 17 amino acids.

This clone was seen more than once but under ten times. The chain employs TRBV10-3 and TRBJ1-2; unclear D gene. The V and J ends lost 3 bases and 1 base respectively, with 3 bases between them. Germline V gives CDR1 ENHRY, CDR2 SYGVKD. The CDR3 extends over 12 amino acids. The DNA of the CDR3 is TGTGCCATCAGTGACAGTAACTATGGCTACACCTTC. Translation: CAISDSNYGYTF.